This T cell receptor beta chain was recovered during a study of blood T cell repertoires in COVID-19 (dated by TCRdb to the early 2020s). Concerning the study at large: Collaborator samples came from the United States, Italy and Spain and covered acute and convalescent phases of COVID-19. The prospective study material was composed of cDNA or gDNA derived from T cells, B-cell-depleted T cells, or PBMCs. Samples were obtained from the ongoing ImmuneRACE study (first 160 participants) and from 950 to 1,500 subjects provided by 6 global collaborators. A freely available public database, intended as a resource for researchers studying the immune response to SARS-CoV-2, is where the repertoires were released. The sample metadata nearly always contained a de-identified subject ID, COVID-19 status, age in years and sex. Subjects who had been exposed to COVID-19, were actively infected with it, or had recovered from it provided the deeply sampled blood TCRbeta repertoires that made up the dataset. HLA class I and class II types, where available, came from metadata supplied by the sample provider rather than from assay-based typing. General conclusions and limits of the study: How much clinical and demographic metadata was included differed by source and by participant, and the metadata was provided uncurated.

The collaborating institutions used their own protocols to collect whole blood in K2EDTA tubes. For TCRbeta analysis, collaborators shipped samples in one of three forms: frozen whole blood, isolated PBMCs, or DNA extracted from either of those sample types. A remark on this clone: It has no known antigen specificity. Base qualities were left out, and no much larger clone turns up one base away.

TCRbeta CDR3 regions were amplified from genomic DNA using the immunoSEQ Assay, a bias-controlled multiplex PCR. In the original analysis: Nucleated cell counts per sample were estimated from amplification of reference gene primers within the assay. Sequence reads were collapsed and filtered to measure the absolute abundance of every unique TCRbeta CDR3 rearrangement. For each sample, productive Simpson clonality was calculated as the square root of Simpson's diversity index over productive rearrangements. TCRdb limited this immuneACCESS table to in-frame rearrangements with V and J called. A share of clones is missing; checked studies link under half to unresolved V genes, and the rest is unexplained. Clonal size and the V and J genes are those of that table, whereas D and trimming came from the DNA. The sample table lists about 250,000 clones, around 80% of them with a count of one. The ten largest clones capture 27% of the sample.

Spanning cysteine to phenylalanine, the CDR3 consists of 20 amino acids. Of the read, only the CDR3 DNA is kept; its 60 bases are in frame from base 1. The V and J genes are TRBV21-1 and TRBJ1-4; the D segment call TRBD1 is taken from the table without a DNA check. TRBV21-1 has pseudogene status. The clonotype was recovered from a man aged 40-55 years with acute or convalescent COVID-19. Sequenced input: peripheral blood. The nucleotide sequence reads as follows: TGTGCCAGCAGCAACGGGACAGCGACTTGGCCTTCCCTGCTGGATGAAAAACTGTTTTTT. This yields the protein CASSNGTATWPSLLDEKLFF.